The 17 T cell receptor beta chains below all came from one sample that was sequenced in a study of graft-versus-host responses after intestinal transplantation. These receptors' targets are unknown. Produced via immunoSEQ multiplex PCR; TCRdb's table is partial and in-frame only. The sample lists about 93,000 clones; approximately 92% were seen once. Here the sequenced sample was unstimulated CD8+ T cells sorted from spleen or lymph node cells, taken before intestinal transplant. The receptor source for this set is a human donor who received an intestinal transplant.

The J gene is TRBJ2-1, the V gene TRBV11-3; 9 nucleotides line up with TRBD1. The CDR3 has 14 amino acids. Germline V lookup: CDR1 SGHNT, CDR2 YENEEA. The junction had 2 bases not matched to a gene; V was cut back by 4 bases and J by 4 bases. CDR3 nucleotides: TGTGCCAGCAGCTCCGGGACAGGGTACAATGAGCAGTTCTTC. This codes for CASSSGTGYNEQFF.

This clone was recorded once. This chain joins TRBV7-2 and TRBJ2-3; 8 bases are shared with TRBD2. Germline V CDR1 and CDR2: SGHTA, FQGNSA. This CDR3 contains 17 residues. Germline trimming cut 5 bases from V and 4 bases from J; bases unmatched to any gene: 14. The CDR3 sequence is CASSRRVIAGFSDTQYF. The DNA of the CDR3 is TGTGCCAGCAGCCGACGGGTAATAGCGGGATTTTCAGATACGCAGTATTTT.

V is TRBV7-9 and J is TRBJ2-5, with TRBD2 identical over 9 bases. The length of the CDR3 is 15 residues. V lost 3 bases to trimming and J lost 5 bases; unmatched junction nucleotides: 7. The germline CDR1 and CDR2 sequences are SEHNR and FQNEAQ (reference sequence). In DNA, the CDR3 is TGTGCCAGCAGCTTCGCCGGGACTAGCCGGGAGACCCAGTACTTC. It yields the protein CASSFAGTSRETQYF.

CDR3 sequence (DNA): TGTGCCATCAGTTCCGTCCAGAACTACAATGAGCAGTTCTTC. Encoded protein: CAISSVQNYNEQFF. The gene calls are TRBV10-3 and TRBJ2-1; no definite D call. The ends were cut back, 5 bases at V and 3 bases at J, with 11 bases in the middle. CDR3 length equals 14 residues. Germline CDR1 reads ENHRY; CDR2 reads SYGVKD.

CDR3 in amino acids: CASSTGQGLGYEQYF. CDR3 nucleotide sequence: TGTGCCAGTAGTACGGGACAGGGCCTTGGCTACGAGCAGTACTTC. The chain combines TRBV19 with TRBJ2-7; the match to TRBD1 covers 9 bases. Germline values: CDR1 LNHDA, CDR2 SQIVND (reference sequence). The trim removed 4 bases at V and 3 bases at J, leaving 7 bases unmatched. This CDR3 spans 15 amino acids.

The chain carries TRBV29-1 and TRBJ2-6; 10 nucleotides line up with TRBD2. This CDR3 has 16 residues. CDR1 is SQVTM, CDR2 ANQGSEA, per germline. Trimming cost V 6 bases and J 0 bases; bases outside gene matches: 5. The CDR3: CSVLSGGYSGANVLTF. For the CDR3, the DNA is TGCAGCGTCCTTAGCGGGGGGTACTCTGGGGCCAACGTCCTGACTTTC.

This chain uses TRBV4-1 with TRBJ2-7, with TRBD2 as a possible D gene (6 bases). This CDR3 has 18 residues. With 1 base removed from V and 2 bases from J, the gap between germline ends came to 21 bases. Germline V gene sequence: CDR1 MGHRA, CDR2 YSYEKL. The CDR3 sequence is CASSQVRAERDSPYEQYF. The CDR3 region has the DNA TGCGCCAGCAGCCAAGTAAGGGCGGAGAGGGACTCCCCCTACGAGCAGTACTTC.

The chain has TRBV10-2 and TRBJ2-5; a weak D match, TRBD2 (6 bases). The CDR3 totals 15 residues. V lost 1 base and J lost 5, with 14 bases in between. CDR1 WSHSY and CDR2 SAAADI come from the germline V gene. The CDR3 protein is CASSEFGGAGETQYF. The DNA for the CDR3 is TGCGCCAGCAGTGAGTTTGGCGGCGCGGGGGAGACCCAGTACTTC.

This rearrangement joins TRBV30 to TRBJ2-5, with 7 bases identical to TRBD1. This CDR3 has 14 amino acids. Germline CDR1 GTSNPN, CDR2 SVGIG (reference sequence). The V segment lost 2 bases and the J segment 1 base; nucleotides outside the gene matches: 4. CDR3: CAWSWDSRQETQYF. In DNA, the CDR3 is TGTGCCTGGAGTTGGGACAGCCGCCAAGAGACCCAGTACTTC.

This chain joins TRBV4-3 and TRBJ1-5; D is unresolved. CDR1 is LGHNA and CDR2 is YSLEER in the germline V gene. This CDR3 region has 18 residues. Deletions cut 1 base from V and 3 bases from J, with 19 bases between. The CDR3 nucleotides are TGCGCCAGCAGCCAAGGGTGGGAGGGTCTCCCATTCAATCAGCCCCAGCATTTT. Translated: CASSQGWEGLPFNQPQHF.

This chain uses TRBV2 with TRBJ2-5, with 14 bases aligning to TRBD2. The DNA end is a closer match to TRBJ2-7, so the J assignment may be wrong. Germline V gene data show CDR1 as SNHLY and CDR2 as FYNNEI. This CDR3 is built from 15 residues. DNA of the CDR3: TGTGCCAAACAAGGGACTAGCGGGAGCTCCTACGAGCAGTACTTC. Amino acid sequence: CAKQGTSGSSYEQYF.

The genes are TRBV28 and TRBJ1-1, with 9 bases matching TRBD1. Trimming took 7 bases from V and 6 from J; bases not matched to a gene: 18. The CDR3 runs to 17 residues. Germline V gene sequence: CDR1 MDHEN, CDR2 SYDVKM. As DNA, the CDR3 is TGTGCCAGCACTCCTCCCGGGACAGGGTTCTTTTTCTCTGAAGCTTTCTTT. It codes for CASTPPGTGFFFSEAFF.

The J gene is TRBJ2-3, the V gene TRBV27; TRBD2 aligns across 14 bases. This CDR3 spans 15 amino acids. With 8 bases clipped from V and 4 bases from J, the junction kept 5 bases outside the gene matches. Germline V lookup: CDR1 MNHEY, CDR2 SMNVEV (reference sequence). The CDR3 region has the DNA TGTGCCAGCGTAGGGACTAGCGGGGGATCAGATACGCAGTATTTT. It encodes CASVGTSGGSDTQYF.

The J gene is TRBJ2-1, the V gene TRBV7-9, with TRBD2 matching 12 bases. This CDR3 contains 16 residues. CDR1 is SEHNR and CDR2 is FQNEAQ in the germline V gene (reference sequence). V lost 5 bases, J lost 8 bases, and 10 bases stayed unmatched. The CDR3 reads CASSPTTSGGPHEQFF. The CDR3 DNA follows: TGTGCCAGCAGCCCGACGACTAGCGGGGGCCCCCATGAGCAGTTCTTC.

The gene calls are TRBV4-1 and TRBJ1-1, with D hard to call. Germline V CDR1 and CDR2: MGHRA, YSYEKL. V lost 1 base, J lost 0 bases, and 12 bases lay in between. The CDR3 totals 16 residues. CDR3 nucleotides: TGCGCCAGCAGCCAAGTCGCATTGGGCATGAACACTGAAGCTTTCTTT. As protein: CASSQVALGMNTEAFF.

This rearrangement joins TRBV7-9 to TRBJ2-7, with 8 bases identical to TRBD2. The CDR3 is 12 residues long. Germline trimming cut 8 bases from V and 5 bases from J; bases unmatched to any gene: 5. CDR1 is SEHNR, CDR2 FQNEAQ, per germline (reference sequence). CDR3 sequence (DNA): TGTGCCAGCCGGGGGGGCAGACACGAGCAGTACTTC. Its protein is CASRGGRHEQYF. Based on the CDR3 plus reference TRBV7-9 and TRBJ2-7, the full variable domain is DTGVSQNPRHKITKRGQNVTFRCDPISEHNRLYWYRQTLGQGPEFLTYFQNEAQLEKSRLLSDRFSAERPKGSFSTLEIQRTEQGDSAMYLCASRGGRHEQYFGPGTRLTVT.

The V and J genes are TRBV14 and TRBJ1-3; D perhaps matches TRBD1 (6 bases). The CDR3 has 15 amino acids. V lost 0 bases and J 4 bases, leaving 10 bases between the germline ends. Germline CDR1 and CDR2: SGHDN and FVKESK. CDR3 DNA: TGTGCCAGCAGCCAAGATGAGACAGGCGGAAACACCATATATTTT. Residues: CASSQDETGGNTIYF.